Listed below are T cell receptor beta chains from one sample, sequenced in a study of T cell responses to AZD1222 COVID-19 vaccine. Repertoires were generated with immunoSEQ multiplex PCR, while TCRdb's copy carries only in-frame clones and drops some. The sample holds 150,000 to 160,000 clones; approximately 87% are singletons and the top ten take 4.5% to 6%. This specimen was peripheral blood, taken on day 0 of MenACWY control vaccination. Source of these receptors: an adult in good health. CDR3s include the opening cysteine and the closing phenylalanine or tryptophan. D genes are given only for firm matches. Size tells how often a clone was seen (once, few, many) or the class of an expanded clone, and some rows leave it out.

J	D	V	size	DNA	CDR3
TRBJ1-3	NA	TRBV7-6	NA	TGTGCCAGCAGCTTAATCCCGACAGGCCCCTCTGGAAACACCATATATTTT	CASSLIPTGPSGNTIYF
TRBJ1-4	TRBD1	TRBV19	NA	TGTGCCAGTAGGGCGACAGGGGGCCCTGAAAAACTGTTTTTT	CASRATGGPEKLFF
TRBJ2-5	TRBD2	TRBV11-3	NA	TGTGCCAGCAGCTTAGATCTACCGACTAGCGGGAGTGAGACCCAGTACTTC	CASSLDLPTSGSETQYF
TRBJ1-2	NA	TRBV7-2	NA	TGTGCCAGCAGCTTAGGGGACGGCGGGGGCTATGGCTACACCTTC	CASSLGDGGGYGYTF
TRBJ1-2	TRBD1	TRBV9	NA	TGTGCCAGCAGCGCTACAGGGGGCGGTCTGTTTCTTCGTGGCTACACCTTC	CASSATGGGLFLRGYTF
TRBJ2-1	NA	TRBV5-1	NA	TGCGCCAGCAGCTTTCCTAGCTCCCACAATGAGCAGTTCTTC	CASSFPSSHNEQFF
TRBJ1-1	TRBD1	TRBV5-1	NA	TGCGCCAGCAGCCTTGGACAGGGGGGATCTCAAGCTTTCTTT	CASSLGQGGSQAFF
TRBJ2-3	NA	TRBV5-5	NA	TGTGCCAGCAGCCTGCGATGGGATACGGGGATCCCCCCGCATGGGCAGTATTTT	CASSLRWDTGIPPHGQYF
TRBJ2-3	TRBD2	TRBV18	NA	TGTGCCAGCTCACCAGGTAGCGGGAGGAGTGTGTCAGATACGCAGTATTTT	CASSPGSGRSVSDTQYF
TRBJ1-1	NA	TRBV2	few	TGTGCCAGCAGAAATCAGATAAACACTGAAGCTTTCTTT	CASRNQINTEAFF
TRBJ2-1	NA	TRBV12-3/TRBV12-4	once	TGTGCCAGCAGTTTAGGGGAACTGAAGCAGTTCTTC	CASSLGELKQFF
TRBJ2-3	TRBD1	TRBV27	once	TGTGCCAGCAGGGTACAGGGGCGAAGCACAGATACGCAGTATTTT	CASRVQGRSTDTQYF
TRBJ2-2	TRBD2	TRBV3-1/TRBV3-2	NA	TGTGCCAGCAGTCCCGCGGGGGGGCGGGCCACCGGGGAGCTGTTTTTT	CASSPAGGRATGELFF
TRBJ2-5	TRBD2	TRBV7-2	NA	TGTGCCAGCAGCTTAGCCCCTAGCGGGGGGGTATTCGACAGCCAAGAGACCCAGTACTTC	CASSLAPSGGVFDSQETQYF
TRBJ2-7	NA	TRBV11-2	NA	TGTGCCAGCAGCTGGACAGTGAACTACGAGCAGTACTTC	CASSWTVNYEQYF
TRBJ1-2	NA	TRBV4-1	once	TGCGCCAGAGTCTGGGGGGGATACTATGGCTACACCTTC	CARVWGGYYGYTF
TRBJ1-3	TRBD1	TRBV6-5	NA	TGTGCCAGCAGCCGGGACAGCTTCTCTGGAAACACCATATATTTT	CASSRDSFSGNTIYF
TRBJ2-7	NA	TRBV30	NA	TGTGCTGCCACAGGGTCGGGGGCGTACGAGCAGTACTTC	CAATGSGAYEQYF
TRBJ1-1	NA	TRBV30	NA	TGTGCCTGGACGAGGGCCGGTGTGAACACTGAAGCTTTCTTT	CAWTRAGVNTEAFF
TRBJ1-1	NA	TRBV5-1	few	TGCGCCAGCAGATCCAGGGGTGACACTGAAGCTTTCTTT	CASRSRGDTEAFF
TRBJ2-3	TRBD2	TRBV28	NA	TGTGCCAGCAGTTTATTGAGCGGGGGGGCCAAAACAGATACGCAGTATTTT	CASSLLSGGAKTDTQYF
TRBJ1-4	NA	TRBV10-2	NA	TGCGCCAGCAGTGTTGAGACGGGGGGTGAAAAACTGTTTTTT	CASSVETGGEKLFF
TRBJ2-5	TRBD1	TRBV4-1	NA	TGCGCCAGCAGCCAAGCCCCAACGAGACAGGGGCGGGAGACCCAGTACTTC	CASSQAPTRQGRETQYF
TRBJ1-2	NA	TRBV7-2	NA	TGTGCCAGCAGCTTATGGTCTGGGGGTCCGCTTTACTATGGCTACACCTTC	CASSLWSGGPLYYGYTF
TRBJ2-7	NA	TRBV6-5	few	TGTGCCAGCAGCATGGGAGGCTTGAGCTCCTACGAGCAGTACTTC	CASSMGGLSSYEQYF
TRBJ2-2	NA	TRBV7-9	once	TGTGCCAGCAGCACCGAGTTTGTTACCGGGGAGCTGTTTTTT	CASSTEFVTGELFF
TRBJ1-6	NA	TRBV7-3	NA	TGTGCCAGCAGCTTAACTGGGGGCTCGGGGAATTCACCCCTCCACTTT	CASSLTGGSGNSPLHF
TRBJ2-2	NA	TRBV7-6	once	TGTGCCAGCAGCTTCATAGCTACAGGGGAGGACACCGGGGAGCTGTTTTTT	CASSFIATGEDTGELFF
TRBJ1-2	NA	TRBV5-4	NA	TGTGCCAGCAGCTTAGAGGGTATCTATGGCTACACCTTC	CASSLEGIYGYTF
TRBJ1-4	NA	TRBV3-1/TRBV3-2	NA	TGTGCCAGCAGTCGACAGTCAACTAATGAAAAACTGTTTTTT	CASSRQSTNEKLFF
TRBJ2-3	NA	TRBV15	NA	TGTGCCACCAGCAGGGCGGGGCAAAGGGGAGATACGCAGTATTTT	CATSRAGQRGDTQYF
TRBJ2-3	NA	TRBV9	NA	TGTGCCAGCAGCGTCGAGCCGACTAGGGTGAGGGAGAATACGCAGTATTTT	CASSVEPTRVRENTQYF
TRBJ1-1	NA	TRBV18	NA	TGTGCCAGCTCACCATACGGAGAAGCTTTCTTT	CASSPYGEAFF
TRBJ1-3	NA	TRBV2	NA	TGTGCCAGCATTCGTGGTGGAGGGCCACGCTCTGGAAACACCATATATTTT	CASIRGGGPRSGNTIYF
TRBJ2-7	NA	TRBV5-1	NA	TGCGCCAGCAGCTTGCGTAGCGGCTCAGGGGAGCAGTACTTC	CASSLRSGSGEQYF
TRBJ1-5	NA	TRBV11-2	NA	TGTGCCAGCAGCCCAGGGTCTCCTCATGGCAATCAGCCCCAGCATTTT	CASSPGSPHGNQPQHF
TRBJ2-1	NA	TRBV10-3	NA	TGTGCCATCAGTCTCGGGCCTTACAATGAGCAGTTCTTC	CAISLGPYNEQFF
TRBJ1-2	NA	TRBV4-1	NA	TGCGCCAGCAGCCAAGATCTTGGGGGGATTGGCTACACCTTC	CASSQDLGGIGYTF
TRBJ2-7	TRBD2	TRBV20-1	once	TGCAGTGCCAGTCCGGGGGGGTCCTACGAGCAGTACTTC	CSASPGGSYEQYF
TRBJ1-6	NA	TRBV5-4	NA	TGTGCCAGCAGCTTGTATCAGGGTAACTCACCCCTCCACTTT	CASSLYQGNSPLHF
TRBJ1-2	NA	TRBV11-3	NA	TGTGCCAGCAGCCCCGATGGGCAGTCCGGCTACACCTTC	CASSPDGQSGYTF
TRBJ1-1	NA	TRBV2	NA	TGTGCCAGCAATCTCGGTAACACTGAAGCTTTCTTT	CASNLGNTEAFF
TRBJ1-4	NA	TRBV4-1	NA	TGCGCCAGCAGCCAAGAACCTTCATGGATACGGGAAAAACTGTTTTTT	CASSQEPSWIREKLFF
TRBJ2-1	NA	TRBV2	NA	TGTGCCAGCAGTGAACTAGCTTCCTACAATGAGCAGTTCTTC	CASSELASYNEQFF
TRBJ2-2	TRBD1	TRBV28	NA	TGTGCCAGCAGTCTACAGGGGGCGCGGAACACCGGGGAGCTGTTTTTT	CASSLQGARNTGELFF
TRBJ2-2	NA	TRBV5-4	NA	TGTGCCAGCAGCTTACTGGGGGCTAGCGGGGAGCTGTTTTTT	CASSLLGASGELFF
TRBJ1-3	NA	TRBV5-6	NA	TGTGCCAGCAGCCCTCCGGAGAGGGGTGACACCATATATTTT	CASSPPERGDTIYF
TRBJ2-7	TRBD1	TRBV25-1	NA	TGTGCCAGCAGTGGTCCTCGGGACAGATTGTACGAGCAGTACTTC	CASSGPRDRLYEQYF
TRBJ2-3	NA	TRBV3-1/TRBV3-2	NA	TGTGCCAGCAGCCTACGCAAGGGACACACAGATACGCAGTATTTT	CASSLRKGHTDTQYF
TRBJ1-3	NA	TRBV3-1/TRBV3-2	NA	TGTGCCAGCAGCCATGGGACTGGAAACACCATATATTTT	CASSHGTGNTIYF
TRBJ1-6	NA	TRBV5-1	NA	TGCGCCAGCAGCCCGGATGGGGGGACCAATTCACCCCTCCACTTT	CASSPDGGTNSPLHF
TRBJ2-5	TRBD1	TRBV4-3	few	TGCGCCAGCAGCCAGGGACAGGGTATAGGCGAGACCCAGTACTTC	CASSQGQGIGETQYF
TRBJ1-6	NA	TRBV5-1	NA	TGCGCCAGCAGCTTAGGACAAGGGGCGGGTTCACCCCTCCACTTT	CASSLGQGAGSPLHF
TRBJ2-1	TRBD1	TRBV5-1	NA	TGCGCCAGCAGCTTGCCTCGGGCGGACAGGGGGCAGGATGAGCAGTTCTTC	CASSLPRADRGQDEQFF
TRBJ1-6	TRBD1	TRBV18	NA	TGTGCCAGCTCTCTACAGGGGGCGCTTAATTCACCCCTCCACTTT	CASSLQGALNSPLHF
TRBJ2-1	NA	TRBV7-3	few	TGTGCCAGCAGCTTAGGATTCCCCAATGAGCAGTTCTTC	CASSLGFPNEQFF
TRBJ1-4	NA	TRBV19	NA	TGTGCCAGTAGTATAGATCATCGCAAGTCAACTAATGAAAAACTGTTTTTT	CASSIDHRKSTNEKLFF
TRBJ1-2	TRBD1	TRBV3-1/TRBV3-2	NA	TGTGCCAGCAGCCAGAGACAGGGCCCCCCCACCTTC	CASSQRQGPPTF
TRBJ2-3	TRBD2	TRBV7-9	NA	TGTGCCAGCAGCGTAGGACTAGCGGGGGACACAGATACGCAGTATTTT	CASSVGLAGDTDTQYF